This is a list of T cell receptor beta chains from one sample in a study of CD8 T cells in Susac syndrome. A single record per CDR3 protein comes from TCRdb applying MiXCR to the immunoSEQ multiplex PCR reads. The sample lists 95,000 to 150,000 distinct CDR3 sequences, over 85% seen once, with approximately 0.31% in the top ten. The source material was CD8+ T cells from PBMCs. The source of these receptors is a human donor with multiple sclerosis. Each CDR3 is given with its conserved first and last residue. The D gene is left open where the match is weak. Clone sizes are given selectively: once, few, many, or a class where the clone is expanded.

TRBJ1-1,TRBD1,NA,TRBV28,TGTGCCAGCAGCTTAGGGACAGGGTACACTGAAGCTTTCTTT,CASSLGTGYTEAFF
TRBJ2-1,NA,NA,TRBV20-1,TGCAGTGCTAGAGACTACCTCGCAAGGCGGATCACTGCCAATGAGCAGTTCTTC,CSARDYLARRITANEQFF
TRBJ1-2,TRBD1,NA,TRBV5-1,TGCGCCAGCAGCTTGTCCGGGACAGGGGTTCTCAACACCTTC,CASSLSGTGVLNTF
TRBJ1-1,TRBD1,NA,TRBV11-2,TGTGCCAGCAGCCCAAGGACAGGCACTGAAGCTTTCTTT,CASSPRTGTEAFF
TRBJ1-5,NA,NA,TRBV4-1,TGCGCCAGCAGCCCTCAAACAGATAGCAATCAGCCCCAGCATTTT,CASSPQTDSNQPQHF
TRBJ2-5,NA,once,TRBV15,TGTGCCACCAGCAGGCAAATCGGGGGGCGAGGAGAGACCCAGTACTTC,CATSRQIGGRGETQYF
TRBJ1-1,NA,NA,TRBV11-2,TGTGCCAGCAGTCCCAAGATGCAGGCGGCTTTCTTT,CASSPKMQAAFF
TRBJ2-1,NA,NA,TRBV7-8,TGTGCCAGCACCAAAAGTCGCCAGGAGGGAAATGAGCAGTTCTTC,CASTKSRQEGNEQFF
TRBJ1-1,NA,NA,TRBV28,TGTGCCAGCAGTTTACCGAAGTACACTGAAGCTTTCTTT,CASSLPKYTEAFF
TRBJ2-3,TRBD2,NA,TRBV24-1,TGTGCCACCAGTGACGGGAGGGCCGGAGATACGCAGTATTTT,CATSDGRAGDTQYF
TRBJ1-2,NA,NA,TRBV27,TGTGCCAACCCGGCGGAGTGGCCATCCTATGGCTACACCTTC,CANPAEWPSYGYTF
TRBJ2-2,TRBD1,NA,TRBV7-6,TGTGCCAGCAGCCCAAGACAGGGACCGAACACCGGGGAGCTGTTTTTT,CASSPRQGPNTGELFF
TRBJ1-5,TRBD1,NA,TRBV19,TGTGCCAGTACCCCGGGACAGGGGAACAATCAGCCCCAGCATTTT,CASTPGQGNNQPQHF
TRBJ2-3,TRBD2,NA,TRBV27,TGTGCCAGCAGACCACTAGCGGGAGGGCTGGGAGATACGCAGTATTTT,CASRPLAGGLGDTQYF
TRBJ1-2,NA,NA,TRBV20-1,TGCAGTGCTAGAGATCTCGCGGGGGAAGCCTATGGCTACACCTTC,CSARDLAGEAYGYTF